Below, 15 T cell receptor beta chains from the same sample are listed, as sequenced in a study of blood T cells in healthy people across ages. The authors ran a second PCR of about 7 to 11 cycles using a sample-barcoded 5' primer and a J-beta primer mix. From the 5' RACE reads, TCRdb called clonotypes with MiXCR, one entry per CDR3 protein. The sample has approximately 1,000,000 distinct CDR3 sequences; 35% to 50% are singletons. The sample comprised blood. The receptors originated from a woman aged 55-69 years in good health.

This chain uses TRBV28 with TRBJ2-6; D may correspond to TRBD1 or TRBD2 (6 bases each). The CDR3 loop spans 16 amino acids. Trimming shortened V by 7 bases and J by 2 bases, and 15 bases separated the two germline ends. CDR1 and CDR2 (germline): MDHEN, SYDVKM. For the CDR3, the DNA is TGTGCCAGCACCGTCGGGGGCACAACTGGGGCCAACGTCCTGACTTTC. Translated, it gives CASTVGGTTGANVLTF.

In regard to this clonotype: One end of the junction does not line up with germline, which may come from a read error. The chain has TRBV6-5 and TRBJ2-5; D may match TRBD1 or TRBD2 (7 bases each). The CDR3 spans 15 residues. Germline V gives CDR1 MNHEY, CDR2 SVGAGI. The CDR3 sequence is CASSYAAGGGEPQYF. CDR3 nucleotides: TGTGCCAGCAGTTACGCGGCAGGGGGGGGAGAGCCCCAGTACTTC.

The chain has TRBV20-1 and TRBJ2-4; D is perhaps TRBD2 (6 bases). The DNA end is more similar to TRBJ2-7, so the J call may be wrong. Germline V gives CDR1 DFQATT, CDR2 SNEGSKA (reference sequence). This CDR3 spans 15 amino acids. Written as DNA, the CDR3 is TGCAGTGCTAGTTCATGGGACTCCCGTTCGTACGAGCAGTACTTC. Translating gives CSASSWDSRSYEQYF.

The chain is built from TRBV28 and TRBJ2-5; D call uncertain. The V end lost 7 bases, the J end lost 3 bases, and 12 bases lay between the germline ends. CDR1 is MDHEN, CDR2 SYDVKM, per germline. The CDR3 sequence is 13 residues long. CDR3 residues: CASKRRHKETQYF. The DNA of the CDR3 is TGTGCCAGCAAAAGGCGACATAAAGAGACCCAGTACTTC.

CDR3 sequence: CSARGIREEVNYGYTF. The CDR3 coding sequence is TGCAGTGCTAGGGGAATCAGGGAGGAGGTTAACTATGGCTACACCTTC. The rearrangement links TRBV20-1 to TRBJ1-2; D perhaps matches TRBD1 (5 bases). The CDR3 consists of 16 residues. The V end lost 3 bases, the J end lost 1 base, and 18 bases lay between the germline ends. The germline V gene has CDR1 DFQATT and CDR2 SNEGSKA (reference sequence).

The J gene is TRBJ2-1, the V gene TRBV6-6, with D uncertain. CDR3 length equals 14 residues. The V and J ends lost 3 bases and 6 bases respectively, with 12 bases between them. The V gene's germline CDR1 is MNHNY and CDR2 SVGAGI (reference sequence). The CDR3 spells CASSYPVRANEQFF. Written as DNA, the CDR3 is TGTGCCAGCAGTTATCCAGTAAGGGCCAATGAGCAGTTCTTC.

This clonotype showed up just a few times. CDR3 in DNA: TGTGCCAGCAGTTACCGGGGGACTAATGAAAAACTGTTTTTT. It specifies CASSYRGTNEKLFF. The chain is built from TRBV6-6 and TRBJ1-4, with a weak D call TRBD1 (5 bases). Between the trimmed V and J ends, which lost 2 bases and 2 bases, there was a span of 6 bases. The CDR3 covers 14 residues. The germline gives CDR1 MNHNY, CDR2 SVGAGI (reference sequence).

The chain combines TRBV9 with TRBJ1-1; 7 nucleotides align to TRBD1. The CDR3 spans 15 residues. Trimming cost V 1 base and J 5 bases; bases outside gene matches: 8. Germline V gene sequence: CDR1 SGDLS, CDR2 YYNGEE. As DNA, the CDR3 is TGTGCCAGCAGCGTATCGGCAGGGGGAGGGACTGAAGCTTTCTTT. Its translation: CASSVSAGGGTEAFF. The full variable domain, completed using reference TRBV9 and TRBJ1-1, is DSGVTQTPKHLITATGQRVTLRCSPRSGDLSVYWYQQSLDQGLQFLIQYYNGEERAKGNILERFSAQQFPDLHSELNLSSLELGDSALYFCASSVSAGGGTEAFFGQGTRLTVV.

V usage is TRBV28 and J usage is TRBJ2-7, with D perhaps TRBD1 or TRBD2 (6 bases each). The V end lost 3 bases, the J end lost 4 bases, and 16 bases lay between the germline ends. Germline V gene lookup returns CDR1 MDHEN and CDR2 SYDVKM. There are 15 residues in the CDR3. Here the CDR3 reads CASSLREGEDYEQYF. CDR3 in DNA: TGTGCCAGCAGTTTGCGAGAGGGGGAGGATTACGAGCAGTACTTC.

The chain uses TRBV9 and TRBJ2-3; D is unresolved. Germline V gives CDR1 SGDLS, CDR2 YYNGEE. The V end was cut by 0 bases, the J end by 4 bases, with 9 bases between. This CDR3 has 14 amino acids. The CDR3 region has the DNA TGTGCCAGCAGCGTAGGTCTGGAGCCAGATACGCAGTATTTT. Translating it yields CASSVGLEPDTQYF.

V gene TRBV20-1 combines with J gene TRBJ2-4; D uncertain. The CDR3 runs 10 residues. V was trimmed by 3 bases and J by 8 bases, leaving 5 bases between them. CDR1 and CDR2 (germline): DFQATT, SNEGSKA (reference sequence). The CDR3: CSASFDIQYF. CDR3 bases: TGCAGTGCTAGTTTTGACATTCAGTACTTC.

This clonotype was picked up a small number of times. The chain couples TRBV12-3 or TRBV12-4 to TRBJ2-5; D gene unclear. This CDR3 has 13 residues. Trimming removed 1 base at V and 2 bases at J, with 5 bases between. CDR3: CASSLVAQETQYF. DNA for the CDR3: TGTGCCAGCAGTTTAGTGGCACAAGAGACCCAGTACTTC.

The chain links TRBV25-1 to TRBJ2-1, with D possibly being TRBD1 or TRBD2 (5 bases each). Germline CDR1 MGHDK, CDR2 SYGVNS. The V end lost 8 bases, the J end lost 7 bases, and 18 bases lay between the germline ends. This CDR3 spans 14 amino acids. CDR3 bases: TGTGCCAGCCTCCCGGGACGTCGCCTGAATGAGCAGTTCTTC. It codes for CASLPGRRLNEQFF.

V and J are TRBV4-1 and TRBJ1-6; D is uncertain. Per the germline V gene, CDR1 is MGHRA and CDR2 is YSYEKL. Trimming took 0 bases from V and 8 from J, leaving 11 bases between them. This CDR3 comprises 15 residues. CDR3 sequence: CASSQDRLRDSPLHF. CDR3 coding DNA: TGCGCCAGCAGCCAAGACCGTCTCCGTGATTCACCCCTCCACTTT.

The gene calls are TRBV4-2 and TRBJ2-1; 14 nucleotides match TRBD2. Germline CDR1 LGHNA, CDR2 YNFKEQ. V trimming: 4 bases; J trimming: 8 bases; junction bases outside the gene matches: 7. The length of the CDR3 is 16 residues. In nucleotides, the CDR3 is TGTGCCAGCAGCCGATCCGGACTAGCGGGGGGAGATGAGCAGTTCTTC. It yields the protein CASSRSGLAGGDEQFF.